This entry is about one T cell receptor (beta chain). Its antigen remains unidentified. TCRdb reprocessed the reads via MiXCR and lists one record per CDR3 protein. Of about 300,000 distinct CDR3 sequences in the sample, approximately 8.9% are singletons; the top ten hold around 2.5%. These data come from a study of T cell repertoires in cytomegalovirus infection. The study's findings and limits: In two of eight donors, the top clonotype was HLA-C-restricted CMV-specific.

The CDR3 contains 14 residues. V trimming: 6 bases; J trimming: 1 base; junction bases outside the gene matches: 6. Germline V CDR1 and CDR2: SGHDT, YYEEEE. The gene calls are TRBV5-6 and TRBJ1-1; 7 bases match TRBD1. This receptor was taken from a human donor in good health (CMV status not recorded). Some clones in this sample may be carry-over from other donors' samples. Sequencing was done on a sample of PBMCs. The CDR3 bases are TGTGCCAGCACCGAGACAGGGAGGAACACTGAAGCTTTCTTT. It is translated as CASTETGRNTEAFF. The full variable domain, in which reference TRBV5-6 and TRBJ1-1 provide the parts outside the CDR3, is DAGVTQSPTHLIKTRGQQVTLRCSPKSGHDTVSWYQQALGQGPQFIFQYYEEEERQRGNFPDRFSGHQFPNYSSELNVNALLLGDSALYLCASTETGRNTEAFFGQGTRLTVV.